These T cell receptor beta chains were read from a single sample in a study of T cells after yellow fever vaccination. TCRdb itself ran the 5' RACE reads through MiXCR, one entry per CDR3 protein. Seen here are approximately 300,000 distinct CDR3 sequences, around 10% observed once, and the top ten hold 3.3%. Here the sequenced sample was CD4+ T cells sorted from PBMCs, taken 45 days after the yellow fever booster vaccination. These receptors all stem from a man aged 18 to 30 who received the YFV17D yellow fever vaccine. The CDR3 runs from the conserved cysteine through the conserved F or W. D genes are given only for firm matches. Size values are once, few and many counts, or a class for expanded clones, and some rows have none.

cdr3_aa: CASSSTRAHSGYTF
cdr3_nt: TGTGCCAGCAGCTCCACCCGGGCCCACAGTGGCTACACCTTC
d_call: NA
clone_size: NA
j_call: TRBJ1-2
v_call: TRBV7-2

cdr3_aa: CASSSRQGRRTEAFF
cdr3_nt: TGTGCCAGCAGCTCACGACAGGGTCGAAGGACTGAAGCTTTCTTT
d_call: TRBD1
clone_size: NA
j_call: TRBJ1-1
v_call: TRBV7-2

cdr3_aa: CAWSVGSVYEQYF
cdr3_nt: TGTGCCTGGAGTGTAGGTAGTGTCTACGAGCAGTACTTC
d_call: NA
clone_size: few
j_call: TRBJ2-7
v_call: TRBV30

cdr3_aa: CASTVDIRGYTF
cdr3_nt: TGTGCCAGCACCGTCGACATTCGGGGCTACACCTTC
d_call: NA
clone_size: NA
j_call: TRBJ1-2
v_call: TRBV5-6

cdr3_aa: CASSQDSSGNYGYTF
cdr3_nt: TGTGCCAGCAGCCAAGACTCCAGCGGTAACTATGGCTACACCTTC
d_call: NA
clone_size: NA
j_call: TRBJ1-2
v_call: TRBV3-1

cdr3_aa: CASSLGGMGNQPQHF
cdr3_nt: TGTGCCAGCAGCTTGGGGGGGATGGGTAATCAGCCCCAGCATTTT
d_call: NA
clone_size: NA
j_call: TRBJ1-5
v_call: TRBV5-6

cdr3_aa: CSVEAHGPSGGHPDTQYF
cdr3_nt: TGCAGCGTTGAAGCTCATGGCCCTAGCGGGGGGCACCCAGATACGCAGTATTTT
d_call: TRBD2
clone_size: few
j_call: TRBJ2-3
v_call: TRBV29-1

cdr3_aa: CASSPRTGTNEKLFF
cdr3_nt: TGTGCCAGCTCACCTCGGACAGGAACTAATGAAAAACTGTTTTTT
d_call: TRBD1
clone_size: NA
j_call: TRBJ1-4
v_call: TRBV18

cdr3_aa: CASSLEGYYNEQFF
cdr3_nt: TGTGCCAGCAGCTTAGAGGGCTACTACAATGAGCAGTTCTTC
d_call: NA
clone_size: many
j_call: TRBJ2-1
v_call: TRBV7-2

cdr3_aa: CASSEWRGSDTQYF
cdr3_nt: TGTGCCAGCAGTGAATGGCGGGGTTCAGATACGCAGTATTTT
d_call: NA
clone_size: NA
j_call: TRBJ2-3
v_call: TRBV25-1

cdr3_aa: CASRFDRARQPQHF
cdr3_nt: TGTGCCAGCAGGTTTGACAGGGCCCGTCAGCCCCAGCATTTT
d_call: TRBD1
clone_size: NA
j_call: TRBJ1-5
v_call: TRBV6-2/TRBV6-3

cdr3_aa: CASSRGTSKQETQYF
cdr3_nt: TGCGCCAGCAGCCGTGGGACTAGCAAACAAGAGACCCAGTACTTC
d_call: TRBD2
clone_size: NA
j_call: TRBJ2-5
v_call: TRBV5-1

cdr3_aa: CSAPRGWGGSSYEQYF
cdr3_nt: TGCAGTGCTCCACGGGGTTGGGGGGGGAGCTCCTACGAGCAGTACTTC
d_call: TRBD2
clone_size: many
j_call: TRBJ2-7
v_call: TRBV20-1

cdr3_aa: CASESGGARETQYF
cdr3_nt: TGTGCCAGCGAAAGCGGGGGGGCGAGAGAGACCCAGTACTTC
d_call: TRBD2
clone_size: few
j_call: TRBJ2-5
v_call: TRBV7-9

cdr3_aa: CASRTPGHNPFNEQFF
cdr3_nt: TGTGCCAGCAGGACACCGGGCCACAACCCTTTCAATGAGCAGTTCTTC
d_call: NA
clone_size: few
j_call: TRBJ2-1
v_call: TRBV12-3/TRBV12-4

cdr3_aa: CASTRVGGNTEAFF
cdr3_nt: TGTGCCAGCACCCGGGTAGGTGGGAACACTGAAGCTTTCTTT
d_call: NA
clone_size: few
j_call: TRBJ1-1
v_call: TRBV27

cdr3_aa: CSARAGPTGNYEQYF
cdr3_nt: TGCAGTGCTAGAGCGGGGCCGACAGGGAATTACGAGCAGTACTTC
d_call: TRBD1
clone_size: few
j_call: TRBJ2-7
v_call: TRBV20-1

cdr3_aa: CASSLVGGEAGYTF
cdr3_nt: TGTGCCAGCAGCTTAGTCGGGGGCGAGGCTGGCTACACCTTC
d_call: NA
clone_size: NA
j_call: TRBJ1-2
v_call: TRBV7-8

cdr3_aa: CASLGRATEAFF
cdr3_nt: TGTGCCAGTTTGGGGCGCGCCACTGAAGCTTTCTTT
d_call: NA
clone_size: few
j_call: TRBJ1-1
v_call: TRBV28

cdr3_aa: CSASATLRGNTEAFF
cdr3_nt: TGCAGTGCTAGTGCAACATTGAGAGGGAACACTGAAGCTTTCTTT
d_call: NA
clone_size: NA
j_call: TRBJ1-1
v_call: TRBV20-1

cdr3_aa: CASSLARPGSTEAFF
cdr3_nt: TGTGCCAGCAGCTTAGCGCGCCCGGGATCCACTGAAGCTTTCTTT
d_call: NA
clone_size: NA
j_call: TRBJ1-1
v_call: TRBV7-9

cdr3_aa: CASSPGGAKNIQCF
cdr3_nt: TGCGCCAGCAGCCCAGGGGGGGCCAAAAACATTCAGTGCTTC
d_call: NA
clone_size: NA
j_call: TRBJ2-4
v_call: TRBV5-1

cdr3_aa: CAWIRSSYNSPLHF
cdr3_nt: TGTGCCTGGATCCGGAGCTCCTATAATTCACCCCTCCACTTT
d_call: NA
clone_size: NA
j_call: TRBJ1-6
v_call: TRBV30

cdr3_aa: CASSLQGRLHEQYF
cdr3_nt: TGTGCCAGCAGCCTACAGGGTAGACTCCACGAGCAGTACTTC
d_call: NA
clone_size: NA
j_call: TRBJ2-7
v_call: TRBV11-3

cdr3_aa: CASSIRGTDTQYF
cdr3_nt: TGTGCCAGTAGTATTCGGGGCACAGATACGCAGTATTTT
d_call: NA
clone_size: NA
j_call: TRBJ2-3
v_call: TRBV19

cdr3_aa: CSARDAGTGDEKLFF
cdr3_nt: TGCAGTGCTAGAGATGCCGGGACAGGGGATGAAAAACTGTTTTTT
d_call: TRBD1
clone_size: many
j_call: TRBJ1-4
v_call: TRBV20-1

cdr3_aa: CASSYRRGITYEQYF
cdr3_nt: TGTGCCAGCAGTTACAGGCGGGGAATCACCTACGAGCAGTACTTC
d_call: NA
clone_size: NA
j_call: TRBJ2-7
v_call: TRBV6-6

cdr3_aa: CASSPRGGSSYNSPLHF
cdr3_nt: TGTGCCAGCAGCCCCCGGGGAGGGAGCTCCTATAATTCACCCCTCCACTTT
d_call: NA
clone_size: NA
j_call: TRBJ1-6
v_call: TRBV9

cdr3_aa: CASSGTSAYTDTQYF
cdr3_nt: TGCGCCAGCAGCGGGACTAGCGCGTACACAGATACGCAGTATTTT
d_call: TRBD2
clone_size: many
j_call: TRBJ2-3
v_call: TRBV5-1

cdr3_aa: CASSLLAGGLAKNIQYF
cdr3_nt: TGTGCCAGCAGCTTGCTAGCGGGGGGACTAGCCAAAAACATTCAGTACTTC
d_call: TRBD2
clone_size: NA
j_call: TRBJ2-4
v_call: TRBV7-2

cdr3_aa: CATSDRGGFTNTGELIF
cdr3_nt: TGTGCCACCAGTGATCGGGGGGGGTTCACGAACACCGGGGAGCTGATTTTT
d_call: TRBD2
clone_size: NA
j_call: TRBJ2-2
v_call: TRBV24-1

cdr3_aa: CSAFFAGADTQYF
cdr3_nt: TGCAGTGCTTTCTTCGCGGGGGCAGATACGCAGTATTTT
d_call: TRBD2
clone_size: NA
j_call: TRBJ2-3
v_call: TRBV20-1

cdr3_aa: CASSNWGEDYAQYF
cdr3_nt: TGTGCCAGTAGTAACTGGGGGGAGGATTATGCGCAGTATTTT
d_call: NA
clone_size: NA
j_call: TRBJ2-3
v_call: TRBV19

cdr3_aa: CASSPDPARVVGEKLFF
cdr3_nt: TGCGCCAGCAGCCCGGATCCCGCCAGGGTAGTTGGTGAAAAACTGTTTTTT
d_call: NA
clone_size: few
j_call: TRBJ1-4
v_call: TRBV5-1

cdr3_aa: CASSSTGQGNTEAFF
cdr3_nt: TGTGCCAGCAGTTCGACAGGGCAGGGAAACACTGAAGCTTTCTTT
d_call: TRBD1
clone_size: many
j_call: TRBJ1-1
v_call: TRBV6-5

cdr3_aa: CASSGPDRGFYEQYF
cdr3_nt: TGTGCCAGCAGCGGGCCGGACAGGGGGTTCTACGAGCAGTACTTC
d_call: TRBD1
clone_size: NA
j_call: TRBJ2-7
v_call: TRBV9

cdr3_aa: CAIKGAGGSGELFF
cdr3_nt: TGTGCCATCAAAGGGGCAGGGGGCAGCGGGGAGCTGTTTTTT
d_call: TRBD1
clone_size: few
j_call: TRBJ2-2
v_call: TRBV10-3

cdr3_aa: CASSLLQNYEQYF
cdr3_nt: TGTGCCAGCAGCTTATTACAGAACTACGAGCAGTACTTC
d_call: NA
clone_size: NA
j_call: TRBJ2-7
v_call: TRBV7-8

cdr3_aa: CASSASGTSAETQYF
cdr3_nt: TGTGCCAGCAGCGCATCCGGGACTAGTGCAGAGACCCAGTACTTC
d_call: TRBD2
clone_size: NA
j_call: TRBJ2-5
v_call: TRBV7-2

cdr3_aa: CASSRGGPRNSPLHF
cdr3_nt: TGTGCCAGCAGCAGAGGAGGGCCCCGCAATTCACCCCTCCACTTT
d_call: NA
clone_size: NA
j_call: TRBJ1-6
v_call: TRBV9

cdr3_aa: CASSSGPQQFF
cdr3_nt: TGCGCCAGCAGCTCCGGGCCACAGCAGTTCTTC
d_call: NA
clone_size: NA
j_call: TRBJ2-1
v_call: TRBV4-3

cdr3_aa: CASSLYTLSYEQYF
cdr3_nt: TGTGCCAGCAGCTTATACACTTTATCCTACGAGCAGTACTTC
d_call: NA
clone_size: few
j_call: TRBJ2-7
v_call: TRBV7-2

cdr3_aa: CASRGVGELFF
cdr3_nt: TGTGCCAGCAGGGGTGTCGGGGAGCTGTTTTTT
d_call: NA
clone_size: NA
j_call: TRBJ2-2
v_call: TRBV9

cdr3_aa: CSVAVRDGETQYF
cdr3_nt: TGCAGCGTTGCGGTCAGGGATGGAGAGACCCAGTACTTC
d_call: NA
clone_size: NA
j_call: TRBJ2-5
v_call: TRBV29-1

cdr3_aa: CASSPNRLATNTGELFF
cdr3_nt: TGTGCCAGCTCACCCAATCGACTAGCGACGAACACCGGGGAGCTGTTTTTT
d_call: TRBD2
clone_size: NA
j_call: TRBJ2-2
v_call: TRBV18

cdr3_aa: CASSFSDGNQPQHF
cdr3_nt: TGTGCCAGCAGTTTCTCGGACGGCAATCAGCCCCAGCATTTT
d_call: NA
clone_size: many
j_call: TRBJ1-5
v_call: TRBV12-3/TRBV12-4

cdr3_aa: CSARDLQGLGYTF
cdr3_nt: TGCAGTGCTAGAGACCTACAGGGGTTGGGCTACACCTTC
d_call: TRBD1
clone_size: NA
j_call: TRBJ1-2
v_call: TRBV20-1

cdr3_aa: CASSLALTRETQYF
cdr3_nt: TGTGCCAGCAGTTTAGCGCTAACCCGAGAGACCCAGTACTTC
d_call: NA
clone_size: NA
j_call: TRBJ2-5
v_call: TRBV12-3/TRBV12-4

cdr3_aa: CASSTRHPGAQDEKLFF
cdr3_nt: TGCGCCAGCAGCACCCGCCATCCGGGGGCGCAGGATGAAAAACTGTTTTTT
d_call: NA
clone_size: few
j_call: TRBJ1-4
v_call: TRBV4-3

cdr3_aa: CSARDPQALQYF
cdr3_nt: TGCAGTGCTAGAGATCCCCAGGCTTTGCAGTATTTT
d_call: NA
clone_size: few
j_call: TRBJ2-3
v_call: TRBV20-1

cdr3_aa: CASSSSGPDTQYF
cdr3_nt: TGTGCCAGCAGCTCCAGTGGGCCAGATACGCAGTATTTT
d_call: NA
clone_size: NA
j_call: TRBJ2-3
v_call: TRBV5-6

cdr3_aa: CASSRLAGGTSTDTQYF
cdr3_nt: TGTGCCAGCAGTAGACTAGCGGGGGGTACTAGCACAGATACGCAGTATTTT
d_call: TRBD2
clone_size: few
j_call: TRBJ2-3
v_call: TRBV2

cdr3_aa: CSARQGARETQYF
cdr3_nt: TGCTCCGCCCGACAGGGGGCCAGAGAGACCCAGTACTTC
d_call: TRBD1
clone_size: NA
j_call: TRBJ2-5
v_call: TRBV20-1

cdr3_aa: CASSLVGTLGTDTQYF
cdr3_nt: TGTGCCAGCAGCTTAGTCGGGACCCTCGGGACAGATACGCAGTATTTT
d_call: NA
clone_size: NA
j_call: TRBJ2-3
v_call: TRBV7-2

cdr3_aa: CASSYGTTEYTQYF
cdr3_nt: TGTGCCAGCAGCTACGGGACGACAGAGTATACGCAGTATTTT
d_call: NA
clone_size: NA
j_call: TRBJ2-3
v_call: TRBV5-6

cdr3_aa: CASSSRLGTGELFF
cdr3_nt: TGTGCCAGCAGTTCCAGACTAGGCACCGGGGAGCTGTTTTTT
d_call: NA
clone_size: NA
j_call: TRBJ2-2
v_call: TRBV6-5

cdr3_aa: CASSQAAGAGGYTF
cdr3_nt: TGCGCCAGCAGCCAAGCGGCGGGGGCGGGCGGCTACACCTTC
d_call: NA
clone_size: NA
j_call: TRBJ1-2
v_call: TRBV4-1

cdr3_aa: CASSQDPRDEQFF
cdr3_nt: TGTGCCAGCAGCCAAGATCCGAGGGATGAGCAGTTCTTC
d_call: NA
clone_size: NA
j_call: TRBJ2-1
v_call: TRBV4-2

cdr3_aa: CSAPGGQGGYGYTF
cdr3_nt: TGCAGTGCTCCGGGCGGACAGGGAGGATATGGCTACACCTTC
d_call: TRBD1
clone_size: NA
j_call: TRBJ1-2
v_call: TRBV20-1